The TCR beta chain described here comes from a study of blood T cell repertoires in COVID-19. Whole-study context: Acute-phase and convalescent COVID-19 samples originated in the United States, Italy and Spain. Sources were T cells, B-cell-depleted T cells, or PBMCs; the material itself was cDNA or gDNA.

Under the authors' procedure: Estimates of nucleated cell counts were drawn from the amplification of reference gene primers. The data were produced by immunoSEQ multiplex PCR, yet TCRdb's version contains in-frame clones alone and is incomplete. The V and J calls and the clone size are those of that table, but D and trimming were determined from the DNA. The sample holds over 110,000 clones; 80% are singletons and the top ten take roughly 3.6%. The CDR3 is 17 residues long. The junction had 16 bases not matched to a gene; V was cut back by 4 bases and J by 9 bases. Germline CDR1 and CDR2: SGHAT and FQNNGV.

This TCR derives from a man in his 70s who had recovered from COVID-19. The chain employs TRBV11-2 and TRBJ2-1; 9 nucleotides match TRBD1. The sample was peripheral blood. CDR3 coding DNA: TGTGCCAGCAGCTCGACCCGGGACAGGGTGGTGGCGGGTGAGCAGTTCTTC. Its protein product is CASSSTRDRVVAGEQFF.